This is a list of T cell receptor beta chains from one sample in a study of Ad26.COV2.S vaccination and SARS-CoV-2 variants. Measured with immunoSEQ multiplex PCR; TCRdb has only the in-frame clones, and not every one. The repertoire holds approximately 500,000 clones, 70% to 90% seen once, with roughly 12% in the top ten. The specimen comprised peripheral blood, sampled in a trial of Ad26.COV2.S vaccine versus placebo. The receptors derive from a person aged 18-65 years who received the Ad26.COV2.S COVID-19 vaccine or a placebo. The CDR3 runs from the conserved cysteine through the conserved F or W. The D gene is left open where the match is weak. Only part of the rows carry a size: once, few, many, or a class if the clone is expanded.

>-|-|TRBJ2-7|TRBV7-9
TGTGCCAGCAGCTTCGCCCCAGCAAACTCCTACGAGCAGTACTTC
CASSFAPANSYEQYF
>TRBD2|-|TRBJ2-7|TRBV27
TGTGCCAGCGCCACTAGCGGGAGAACCTCCTACGAGCAGTACTTC
CASATSGRTSYEQYF
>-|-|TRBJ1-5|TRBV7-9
TGTGCCAGCAGCTTTGGGGTTTATCAGCCCCAGCATTTT
CASSFGVYQPQHF
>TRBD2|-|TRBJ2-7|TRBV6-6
TGTGCCAGCAGCCCCCCCGGGGAGGGATTATACGAGCAGTACTTC
CASSPPGEGLYEQYF
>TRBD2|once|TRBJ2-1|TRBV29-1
TGCAGCGTTTCCTTAGCGGGAGTGGGGAATGAGCAGTTCTTC
CSVSLAGVGNEQFF
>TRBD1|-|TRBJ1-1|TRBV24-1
TGTGCCACCAGGAACAGGGGGTCGGGCACTGAAGCTTTCTTT
CATRNRGSGTEAFF
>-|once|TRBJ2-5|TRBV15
TGTGCCACCAGCAGAGATCAGACGCAGACCCAGTACTTC
CATSRDQTQTQYF
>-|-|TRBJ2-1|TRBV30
TGTGCCTGGAGGGCTGGGCGGCCGTTTAATGAGCAGTTCTTC
CAWRAGRPFNEQFF
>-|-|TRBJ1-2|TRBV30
TGTGCCTGGAGTGTAATACCGGCGTCTGGTGGCTACACCTTC
CAWSVIPASGGYTF
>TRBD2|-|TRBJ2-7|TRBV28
TGTGCCTCCTGGGGCTTGAGGGAGGGAGCTTACGAGCAGTACTTC
CASWGLREGAYEQYF
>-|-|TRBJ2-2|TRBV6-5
TGTGCCAGCAGCAGCCTGCTGAACACCGGGGAGCTGTTTTTT
CASSSLLNTGELFF
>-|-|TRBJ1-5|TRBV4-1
TGCGCCAGCAGCCCCGTACTAGGACGGCCCCAGCATTTT
CASSPVLGRPQHF
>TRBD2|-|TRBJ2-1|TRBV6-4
TGTGCCAGCAGTCAGGAGGGGACTAGCGGGAGTTTTGAGCAGTTCTTC
CASSQEGTSGSFEQFF
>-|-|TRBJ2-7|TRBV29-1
TGCAGCGTTGGCACGGGCTCCTACGAGCAGTACTTC
CSVGTGSYEQYF
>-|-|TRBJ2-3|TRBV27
TGTGCCAGCAGTTGGACTACCACAGATACGCAGTATTTT
CASSWTTTDTQYF
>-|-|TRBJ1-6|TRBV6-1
TGTGCCAGCAGTGAGTGGGCCGCCGCTCAGAATTCACCCCTCCACTTT
CASSEWAAAQNSPLHF
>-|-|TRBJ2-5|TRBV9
TGTGCCAGCAGCGTAGCAGGGCCGGAGACCCAGTACTTC
CASSVAGPETQYF
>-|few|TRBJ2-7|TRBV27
TGTGCCAGCAGCCCTACAGGGCCCAACGAGCAGTACTTC
CASSPTGPNEQYF
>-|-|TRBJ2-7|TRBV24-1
TGTGCCACCAGTGCCACTTCAGGGCGGAACGAGCAGTACTTC
CATSATSGRNEQYF
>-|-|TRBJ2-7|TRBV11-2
TGTGCCAGCAGCTCTACGGACGGCCCCTACGAGCAGTACTTC
CASSSTDGPYEQYF
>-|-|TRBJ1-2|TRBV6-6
TGTGCCAGCAGTTACTTGGGGGAAGGCGGCTACACCTTC
CASSYLGEGGYTF
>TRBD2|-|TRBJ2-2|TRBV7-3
TGTGCCAGCAGCTTAGCTAGCGGGAGGGCCGCCACCGGGGAGCTGTTTTTT
CASSLASGRAATGELFF
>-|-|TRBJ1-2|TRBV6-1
TGTGCCAGCAGTCCAATCCGGGACGGACGAGGCTACACCTTC
CASSPIRDGRGYTF
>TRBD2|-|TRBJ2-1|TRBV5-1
TGCGCCAGCAGCTTGGATAGCGGGAGCTCCTACAATGAGCAGTTCTTC
CASSLDSGSSYNEQFF
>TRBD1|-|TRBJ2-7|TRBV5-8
TGTGCCAGCAGCTTGGGCGTGGGGACAGCCGCCTACGAGCAGTACTTC
CASSLGVGTAAYEQYF
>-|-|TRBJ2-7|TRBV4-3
TGCGCCAGCAGCCCTCACACGGCGGGATTTGATACGACCTACGAGCAGTACTTC
CASSPHTAGFDTTYEQYF
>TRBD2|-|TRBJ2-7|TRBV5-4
TGTGCCAGCAGCTTGGGGGCTAGCGGGAAACTAGGTGAGCAGTACTTC
CASSLGASGKLGEQYF
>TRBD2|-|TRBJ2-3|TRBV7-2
TGTGCCAGCAGCTTAGTAGGAACGGGAGGGTCAGATACGCAGTATTTT
CASSLVGTGGSDTQYF
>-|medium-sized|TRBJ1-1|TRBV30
TGTGCCTGGAGTGCTTACAGTGAAGCTTTCTTT
CAWSAYSEAFF
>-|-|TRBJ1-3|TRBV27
TGTGCCAGCAGTTCCTTCCCGGACAGTGGGTCTGGAAACACCATATATTTT
CASSSFPDSGSGNTIYF
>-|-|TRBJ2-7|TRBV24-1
TGTGCCACCAGTGAGCCCAATCAAGCAAAGCAGTACTTC
CATSEPNQAKQYF
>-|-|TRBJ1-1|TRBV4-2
TGTGCCAGCAGCCCAAGGACAAATTGGCCTGAAGCTTTCTTT
CASSPRTNWPEAFF
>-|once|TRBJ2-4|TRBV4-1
TGCGCCAGCAGCCAAGGGACAGCGGAAAACATTCAGTACTTC
CASSQGTAENIQYF
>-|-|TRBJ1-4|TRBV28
TGTGCCAGCAGTCCCTCGAACGGGTTGGGTGAAAAACTGTTTTTT
CASSPSNGLGEKLFF
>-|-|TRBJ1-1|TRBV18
TGTGCCAGCTCACCACCGGTCCTGACTGAAGCTTTCTTT
CASSPPVLTEAFF
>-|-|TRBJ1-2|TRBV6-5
TGTGCCAGCAGTTACTCGAATCGGGGGGGCTATGGCTACACCTTC
CASSYSNRGGYGYTF
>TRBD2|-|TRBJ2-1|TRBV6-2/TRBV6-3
TGTGCCAGCAGTTACGGTGGCGGGAGAGGGTCCTACAATGAGCAGTTCTTC
CASSYGGGRGSYNEQFF
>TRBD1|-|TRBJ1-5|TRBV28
TGTGCCAGCAGTTTGGGACAGGGGAGAGGATTTCGCAATCAGCCCCAGCATTTT
CASSLGQGRGFRNQPQHF
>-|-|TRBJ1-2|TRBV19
TGTGCCAGTAGTGTAGACCCCAGGGGAGGCTACACCTTC
CASSVDPRGGYTF
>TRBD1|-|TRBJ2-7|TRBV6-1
TGTGCCAGCAGTGACAGGACAGGGACCTACGAGCAGTACTTC
CASSDRTGTYEQYF
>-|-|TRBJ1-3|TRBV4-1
TGCGCCAGCAGACTAGATGTATCCTCTGGAAACACCATATATTTT
CASRLDVSSGNTIYF
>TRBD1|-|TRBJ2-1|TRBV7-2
TGTGCCAGCAGCTCAAACTCCGGGACAGGGGGAACCAATGAGCAGTTCTTC
CASSSNSGTGGTNEQFF
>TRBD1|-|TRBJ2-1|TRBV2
TGTGCCAGCGGAAGGACAGGGAACATGGATGAGCAGTTCTTC
CASGRTGNMDEQFF
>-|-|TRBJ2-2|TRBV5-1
TGCGCCAGCAGCCAGGTGGCAGGGGAGACCGGGGAGCTGTTTTTT
CASSQVAGETGELFF
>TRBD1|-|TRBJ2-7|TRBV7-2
TGTGCCAGCAGCTTCGGGACAGGAAGCTCCTACGAGCAGTACTTC
CASSFGTGSSYEQYF
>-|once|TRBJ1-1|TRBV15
TGTGCCACCAGCAGAGATCCCAAGACTGAAGCTTTCTTT
CATSRDPKTEAFF
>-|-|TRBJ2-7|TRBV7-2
TGTGCCAGCAGCCTAGGGATGTTTTACTACGAGCAGTACTTC
CASSLGMFYYEQYF
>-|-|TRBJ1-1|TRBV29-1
TGCAGCGTTGTGCCTAACACTGAAGCTTTCTTT
CSVVPNTEAFF
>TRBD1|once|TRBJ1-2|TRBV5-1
TGCGCCAGCAGTCCAGGGGGCGAACCTTATGGCTACACCTTC
CASSPGGEPYGYTF
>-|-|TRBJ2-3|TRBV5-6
TGTGCCAGCAGCTGGAAGCGGTTTAGCACAGATACGCAGTATTTT
CASSWKRFSTDTQYF
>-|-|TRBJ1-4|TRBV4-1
TGCGCCAGCAGCCAAGATTTGGAGGGCAGGGGAAATGAAAAACTGTTTTTT
CASSQDLEGRGNEKLFF